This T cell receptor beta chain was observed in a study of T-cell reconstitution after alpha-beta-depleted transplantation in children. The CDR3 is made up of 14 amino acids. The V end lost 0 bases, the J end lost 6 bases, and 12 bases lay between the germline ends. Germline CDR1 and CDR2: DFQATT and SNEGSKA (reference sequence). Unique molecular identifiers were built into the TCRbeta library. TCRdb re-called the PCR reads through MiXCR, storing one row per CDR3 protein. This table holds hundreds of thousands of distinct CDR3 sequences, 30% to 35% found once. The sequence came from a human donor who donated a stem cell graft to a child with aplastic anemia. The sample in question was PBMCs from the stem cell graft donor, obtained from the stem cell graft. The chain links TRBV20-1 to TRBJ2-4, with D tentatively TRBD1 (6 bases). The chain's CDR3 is CSARDDRTGNIQYF. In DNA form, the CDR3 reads TGCAGTGCTAGAGACGACAGGACGGGAAACATTCAGTACTTC.